This T cell receptor beta chain was captured in a study of vaccination and CD4 T cells after COVID-19. Oncomine TCR Beta short-read sequencing was applied to DNA from cultured CD4+ T cells. In this case, cultured CD4+ T cells provided the extracted genomic DNA. TCRdb independently ran MiXCR on the PCR reads; one entry per CDR3 protein. This sample has about 23,000 distinct CDR3 sequences; under 55% occur once, and the top ten carry approximately 19%. Concerning this clonotype itself: Its target is unknown.

Specified treatment: approximately nine-day PBMC culture with coronavirus spike peptide pools or control peptides (ViraFEST assay). IL-2 at about 10 IU/ml and peptide pools at 9 to 10 ug/ml were added to PBMCs cultured at two million per well. Fresh IL-2 medium replaced half the culture medium on days 3 and 7. Study results and limitations: Convalescent patients had 304 of 307 vaccine-specific clones showing spike mono-reactivity.

This CDR3 comprises 15 residues. J lost 8 bases, V lost 0 bases, and 4 bases had no gene match. Per the germline V gene, CDR1 is KGHSH and CDR2 is LQKENI. V is TRBV18 and J is TRBJ1-6, with 7 positions matching TRBD1. Material: CD4+ T cells from blood, cultured in vitro, obtained before SARS-CoV-2 vaccination. The TCR comes from a human donor who received a COVID-19 vaccine. DNA of the CDR3: TGTGCCAGCTCACCACCCAGCAGGGGGGATTCACCCCTCCACTTT. Its protein is CASSPPSRGDSPLHF.